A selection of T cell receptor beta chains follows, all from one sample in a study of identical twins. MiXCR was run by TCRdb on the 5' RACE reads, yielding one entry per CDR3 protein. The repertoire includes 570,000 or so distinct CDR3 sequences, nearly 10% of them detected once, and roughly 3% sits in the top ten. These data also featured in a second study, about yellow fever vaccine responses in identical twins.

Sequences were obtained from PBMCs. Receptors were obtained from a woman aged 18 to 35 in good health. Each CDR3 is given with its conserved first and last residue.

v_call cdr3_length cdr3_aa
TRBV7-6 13 CASSLISGGSQFF
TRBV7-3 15 CASSLGSQGDTEAFF
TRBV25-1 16 CASSEPRQGRTGGYTF
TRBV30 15 CAWNAPRPANEKLFF
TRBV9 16 CASSPRTQEAPDTQYF
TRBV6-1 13 CASTQGTTDTQYF
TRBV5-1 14 CASSPGQVNSPLHF
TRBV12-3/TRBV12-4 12 CASGRARETQYF
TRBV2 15 CASKARIAGEHEQFF
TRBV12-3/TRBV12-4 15 CASSSQSGAYNEQFF
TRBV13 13 CASRPRLNNEQFF
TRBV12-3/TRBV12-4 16 CASSPGTSGYGGELFF
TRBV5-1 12 CASRPEEETQYF
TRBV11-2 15 CASSYRPDSLGSYTF
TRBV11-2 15 CASSLEGAPAYEQYF
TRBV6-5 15 CASSYFSSGRDTQYF
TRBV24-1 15 CATSDFRGPSGEQFF
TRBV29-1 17 CSVGITRGLAGNNEQFF
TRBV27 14 CASSLPGAAYEQYF
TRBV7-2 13 CASSTDGQGEQYF
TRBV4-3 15 CASSQAQGPYNEQFF
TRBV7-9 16 CASSSALAGGSNEQYF
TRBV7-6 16 CASSPGLAGVVDTQYF
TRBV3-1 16 CASSYSSGAGTGELFF
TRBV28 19 CASSSPAATSGISYNEQFF
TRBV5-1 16 CASSLGDRISGYEQYF
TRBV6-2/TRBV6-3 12 CASSLKNYEQYF
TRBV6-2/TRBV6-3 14 CASSTGQGLETQYF
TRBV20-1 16 CSARLPGRQGNSPLHF
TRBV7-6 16 CASSGGGYRTNTEAFF
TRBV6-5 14 CASTANPVRPNLFF
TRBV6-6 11 CASSNQDTQYF
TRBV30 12 CAWSTTGLEQYF
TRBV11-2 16 CASSSIRDRGTHTQYF
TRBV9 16 CASSVGVSSYNSPFHF
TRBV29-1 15 CSVASGTSGTYEQYF
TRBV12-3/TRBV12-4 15 CASSLIGGNTGELFF
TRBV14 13 CASSQNRDTEAFF
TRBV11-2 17 CASSLGTGVMREDTQYF
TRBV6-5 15 CASSYEGIGNSPLHF
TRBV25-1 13 CASRQGYDQPQHF
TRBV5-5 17 CASSTDQGTVAKNIQYF
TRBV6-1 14 CASSELSSYNEQFF
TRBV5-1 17 CASSFSQGGPGANVLTF
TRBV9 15 CASSPTGHGLYEQYF
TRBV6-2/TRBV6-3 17 CASGILRGLASTDTQYF
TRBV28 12 CASSHPFGEQFF
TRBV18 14 CASSGIRDQETQYF
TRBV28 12 CASTTGPAHQYF
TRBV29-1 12 CSVYVNWGAAFF